These 12 T cell receptor beta chains came from one sample sequenced in a study of tumor and adjacent non-tumor tissue in lung cancer. The library came from three nested PCR rounds adapted from ARM-PCR protocols. MiXCR, run by TCRdb on the multiplex PCR reads, gives a single entry per CDR3 protein. Of approximately 71,000 distinct CDR3 sequences listed, about three fifths are singletons. RNA was extracted from bulk tissue without any cell sorting. Sequencing input: lung tumor tissue. The receptors stem from a man aged 45-65 years with non-small cell lung cancer.

Note on this clonotype: Since a much larger clone is just one base distant, this may be a read error. This chain connects TRBV6-5 to TRBJ2-7; the D is unclear. Germline-derived CDR1 and CDR2 are MNHEY and SVGAGI. This CDR3 is 13 amino acids long. V shed 4 bases and J shed 4 bases, with 11 bases lying between them. Here the CDR3 reads CASSCSPVYEQYF. The CDR3 DNA reads as TGTGCCAGCAGTTGCTCACCGGTTTACGAGCAGTACTTC.

As to this clonotype: A read error may produce the germline difference seen at one junction end. The V and J genes are TRBV28 and TRBJ1-5, with 7 bases lining up with TRBD1. CDR3 length: 15 residues. The germline V gene encodes CDR1 MDHEN and CDR2 SYDVKM. The CDR3 DNA follows: TGTGCCAGAAGGGGACAGATCCATAGCAATCAACCCCAGCATTTT. It translates to CARRGQIHSNQPQHF.

The genes are TRBV28 and TRBJ2-7, with D perhaps being TRBD1 or TRBD2 (6 bases each). This CDR3 has 14 residues. The germline gives CDR1 MDHEN, CDR2 SYDVKM. V was pared by 4 bases and J by 7 bases, with 17 bases between. The CDR3, as DNA: TGTGCCAGCAGTTGGGGGACGGGGGCGGGGGAGCAGTACTTC. It is translated as CASSWGTGAGEQYF.

As for this clonotype: A much larger clone differs by one base, so this may be a read error. V is TRBV5-6 and J is TRBJ2-1; D gene unclear. Germline loops: CDR1 SGHDT, CDR2 YYEEEE. The CDR3 runs 13 residues. The CDR3 sequence is CASSLRHNNEQLF. The CDR3 nucleotides read TGTGCCAGCAGCTTGCGACACAACAATGAGCAGCTCTTC. The whole variable domain, remainder taken from reference TRBV5-6 and TRBJ2-1, is DAGVTQSPTHLIKTRGQQVTLRCSPKSGHDTVSWYQQALGQGPQFIFQYYEEEERQRGNFPDRFSGHQFPNYSSELNVNALLLGDSALYLCASSLRHNNEQLFGPGTRLTVL.

This clonotype was counted at least ten times. The rearrangement joins TRBV24-1 to TRBJ1-1; D unresolved. Germline V gene lookup returns CDR1 KGHDR and CDR2 SFDVKD. CDR3 size: 12 residues. Trimming stripped 6 bases from V and 3 bases from J, with 7 bases between. DNA for the CDR3: TGTGCCACCAGTCCGGATGACACTGAAGCTTTCTTT. This encodes CATSPDDTEAFF.

On this clonotype: Its ends do not fully match the called genes, so a read error is possible. The V and J genes are TRBV11-2 and TRBJ1-1; the D is unclear. Germline CDR1 reads SGHAT; CDR2 reads FQNNGV. The CDR3 loop spans 15 amino acids. The CDR3: CASSFSSNLDAEVFF. As DNA, the CDR3 is TGTGCCAGCAGCTTCTCGAGTAATTTAGACGCTGAAGTTTTCTTT.

A note on this clonotype: A read error may account for a junction end that differs from germline. The chain employs TRBV11-2 and TRBJ2-5; 7 nucleotides align to TRBD2. This CDR3 is built from 15 residues. The germline V gene has CDR1 SGHAT and CDR2 FQNNGV. The CDR3 nucleotides are TGTGCCAACAGCCAAGGACTAGAGACACAAGAGACCCAGCACTTC. It specifies CANSQGLETQETQHF.

Note on this clonotype: The CDR3 carries no conserved terminal phenylalanine or tryptophan, so it likely arises from a read error. The DNA is omitted, as the CDR3 cannot be located on it reliably, and the CDR3 follows TCRdb's listing. The chain couples TRBV11-2 to TRBJ2-7; the table gives TRBD1 as D, unverified against the DNA. The CDR3 extends over 16 residues, inclusive of both ends. Germline V gene data show CDR1 as SGHAT and CDR2 as FQNNGV. The CDR3 is CASSSARGQTPWEQYL.

About this clonotype itself: One end of the junction fails to match germline, which may point to a read error. The V gene is TRBV19, the J gene TRBJ1-5; 10 bases are shared with TRBD1. The CDR3 loop spans 14 amino acids. Per germline, CDR1 LNHDA and CDR2 SQIVND (reference sequence). The CDR3 region has the DNA TGTACCAGTCGGACAGGGGGAAGGAGTCAGCTCCAGCATTTT. Translating gives CTSRTGGRSQLQHF.

Remarks on this clonotype: Since the CDR3 does not end with the conserved phenylalanine or tryptophan, this likely comes from a read error. It is unclear where the CDR3 begins or ends on the DNA, so no DNA is shown, and the CDR3 is as TCRdb lists it. The chain carries TRBV12-3 or TRBV12-4 and TRBJ2-3; the DNA was not used to check the table's D call, TRBD1. The CDR3 is made up of 14 amino acids, end residues included. CDR3: CASSRDRGTDTQYY.

This clonotype has at least ten counts. The V call is TRBV7-9, the J call TRBJ2-1; TRBD2 might be the D (6 bases). The CDR3 runs to 12 residues. Per the germline V gene, CDR1 is SEHNR and CDR2 is FQNEAQ (reference sequence). V was clipped by 6 bases and J by 6 bases, with 9 bases between them. This CDR3 is CASREGGNEQFF. In DNA form, the CDR3 reads TGTGCCAGCAGGGAGGGAGGCAATGAGCAGTTCTTC.

The J gene is TRBJ2-4, the V gene TRBV11-2; D uncertain. This CDR3 contains 16 residues. Between the trimmed V and J ends, which lost 0 bases and 11 bases, there was a span of 20 bases. Germline V gives CDR1 SGHAT, CDR2 FQNNGV. The CDR3 DNA reads TGTGCCAGCAGCTTAGATAAGACAATCATAGAATCCCTTCAGTACTTC. It translates to CASSLDKTIIESLQYF.